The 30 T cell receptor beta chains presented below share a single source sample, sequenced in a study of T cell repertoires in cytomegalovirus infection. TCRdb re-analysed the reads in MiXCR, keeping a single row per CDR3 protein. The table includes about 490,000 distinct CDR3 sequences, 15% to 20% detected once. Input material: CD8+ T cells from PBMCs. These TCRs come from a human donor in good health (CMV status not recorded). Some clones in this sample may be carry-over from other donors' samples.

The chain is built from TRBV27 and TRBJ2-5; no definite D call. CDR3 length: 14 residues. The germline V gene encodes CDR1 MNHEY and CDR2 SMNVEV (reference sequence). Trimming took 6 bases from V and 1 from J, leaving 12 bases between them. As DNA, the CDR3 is TGTGCCAGCAGGGGATTCTCCCGCCAAGAGACCCAGTACTTC. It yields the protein CASRGFSRQETQYF.

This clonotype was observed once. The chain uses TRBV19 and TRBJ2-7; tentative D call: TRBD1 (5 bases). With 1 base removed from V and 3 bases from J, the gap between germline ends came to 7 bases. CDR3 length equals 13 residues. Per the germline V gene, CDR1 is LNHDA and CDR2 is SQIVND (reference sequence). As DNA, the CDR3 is TGTGCCAGTAGTATAGGACAGATCTACGAGCAGTACTTC. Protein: CASSIGQIYEQYF. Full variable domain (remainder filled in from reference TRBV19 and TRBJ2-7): DGGITQSPKYLFRKEGQNVTLSCEQNLNHDAMYWYRQDPGQGLRLIYYSQIVNDFQKGDIAEGYSVSREKKESFPLTVTSAQKNPTAFYLCASSIGQIYEQYFGPGTRLTVT.

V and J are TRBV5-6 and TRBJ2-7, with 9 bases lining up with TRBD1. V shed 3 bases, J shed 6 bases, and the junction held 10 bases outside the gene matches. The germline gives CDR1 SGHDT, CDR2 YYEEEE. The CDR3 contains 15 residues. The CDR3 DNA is TGTGCCAGCAGCTGGACCGGGACAGGGATAGTCGAGCAGTACTTC. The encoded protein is CASSWTGTGIVEQYF.

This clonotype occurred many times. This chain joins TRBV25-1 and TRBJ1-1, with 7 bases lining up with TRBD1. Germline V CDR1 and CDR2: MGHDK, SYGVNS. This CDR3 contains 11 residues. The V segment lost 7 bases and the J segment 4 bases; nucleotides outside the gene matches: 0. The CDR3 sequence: CASTGGTEAFF. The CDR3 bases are TGTGCCAGCACAGGGGGCACTGAAGCTTTCTTT.

The CDR3 DNA reads TGTGCCACCACCTGGGGAGGGTTAGACATTCAGTACTTC. Protein: CATTWGGLDIQYF. This chain connects TRBV15 to TRBJ2-4; 7 positions agree with TRBD2. This CDR3 comprises 13 residues. J gave up 8 bases and V 7 bases, and 8 bases lay outside the gene matches. Germline loops: CDR1 LNHNV, CDR2 YYDKDF (reference sequence).

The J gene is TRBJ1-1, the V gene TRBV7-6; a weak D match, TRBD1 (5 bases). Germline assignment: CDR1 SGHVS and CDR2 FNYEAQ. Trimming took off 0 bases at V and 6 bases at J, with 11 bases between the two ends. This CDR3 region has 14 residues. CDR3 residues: CASSLAGQGSEAFF. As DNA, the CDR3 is TGTGCCAGCAGCTTAGCAGGGCAGGGTTCTGAAGCTTTCTTT.

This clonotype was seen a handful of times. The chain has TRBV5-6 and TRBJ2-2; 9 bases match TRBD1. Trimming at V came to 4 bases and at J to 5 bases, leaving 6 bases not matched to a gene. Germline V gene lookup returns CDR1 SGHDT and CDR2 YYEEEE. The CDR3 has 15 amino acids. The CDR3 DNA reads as TGTGCCAGCAGCATATGGACAGGGGTAACCGGGGAGCTGTTTTTT. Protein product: CASSIWTGVTGELFF.

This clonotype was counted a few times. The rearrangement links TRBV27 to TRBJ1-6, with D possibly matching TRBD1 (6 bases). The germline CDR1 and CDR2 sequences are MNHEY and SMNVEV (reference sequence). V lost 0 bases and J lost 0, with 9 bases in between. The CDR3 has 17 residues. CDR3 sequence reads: CASSLSPGASYNSPLHF. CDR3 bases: TGTGCCAGCAGTTTATCCCCGGGGGCCTCCTATAATTCACCCCTCCACTTT.

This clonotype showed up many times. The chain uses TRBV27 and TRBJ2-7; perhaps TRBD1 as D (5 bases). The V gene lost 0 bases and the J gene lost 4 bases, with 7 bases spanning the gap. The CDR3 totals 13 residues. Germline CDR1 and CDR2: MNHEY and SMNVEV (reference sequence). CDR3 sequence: CASSLSQGYEQYF. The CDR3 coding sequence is TGTGCCAGCAGTTTATCGCAGGGATACGAGCAGTACTTC.

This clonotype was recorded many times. The CDR3 spells CASSLVVHRERNEQFF. The CDR3 bases are TGTGCCAGCAGCTTAGTGGTGCATCGGGAGAGGAATGAGCAGTTCTTC. V and J are TRBV7-9 and TRBJ2-1, with D tentatively TRBD2 (6 bases). The CDR3 spans 16 residues. Deletions cut 1 base from V and 7 bases from J, with 17 bases between. Looked up from germline, CDR1 is SEHNR and CDR2 is FQNEAQ (reference sequence).

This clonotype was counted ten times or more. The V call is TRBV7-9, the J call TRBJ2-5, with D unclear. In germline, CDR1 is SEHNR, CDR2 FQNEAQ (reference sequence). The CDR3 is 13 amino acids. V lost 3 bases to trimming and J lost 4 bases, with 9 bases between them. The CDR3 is CASSFKTGETQYF. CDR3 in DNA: TGTGCCAGCAGCTTCAAAACCGGAGAGACCCAGTACTTC.

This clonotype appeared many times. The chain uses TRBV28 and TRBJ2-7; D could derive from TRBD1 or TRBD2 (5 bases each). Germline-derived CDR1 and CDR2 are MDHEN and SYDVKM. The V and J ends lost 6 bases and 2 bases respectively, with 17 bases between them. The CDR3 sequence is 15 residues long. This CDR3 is CASSPLRDGPYEQYF. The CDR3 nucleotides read TGTGCCAGCAGCCCCCTCCGGGACGGCCCCTACGAGCAGTACTTC.

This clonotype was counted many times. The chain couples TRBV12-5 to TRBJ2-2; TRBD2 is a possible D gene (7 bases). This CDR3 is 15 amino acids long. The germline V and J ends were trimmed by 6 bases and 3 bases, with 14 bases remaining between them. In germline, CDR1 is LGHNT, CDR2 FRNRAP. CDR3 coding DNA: TGTGCTAGTGGGCGGGGGCCCGGGGACACCGGGGAGCTGTTTTTT. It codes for CASGRGPGDTGELFF.

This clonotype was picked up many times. CDR3 DNA: TGTGCCAGCACCCCTGGAGGGAAGGGTGGTACGCAGTATTTT. Translating gives CASTPGGKGGTQYF. The chain links TRBV11-2 to TRBJ2-3, with a weak D call TRBD2 (6 bases). Trimming removed 7 bases at V and 8 bases at J, with 19 bases between. Germline CDR1 and CDR2: SGHAT and FQNNGV. This CDR3 contains 14 residues.

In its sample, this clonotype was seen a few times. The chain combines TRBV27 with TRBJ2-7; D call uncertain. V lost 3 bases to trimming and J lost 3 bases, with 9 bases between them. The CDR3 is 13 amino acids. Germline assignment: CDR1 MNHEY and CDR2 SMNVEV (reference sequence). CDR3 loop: CASSFGQVYEQYF. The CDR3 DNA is TGTGCCAGCAGTTTCGGGCAGGTCTACGAGCAGTACTTC.

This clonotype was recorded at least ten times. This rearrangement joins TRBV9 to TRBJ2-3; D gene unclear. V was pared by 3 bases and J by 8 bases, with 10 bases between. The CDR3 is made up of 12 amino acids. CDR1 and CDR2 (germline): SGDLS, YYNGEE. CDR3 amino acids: CASSGDLGTQYF. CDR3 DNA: TGTGCCAGCAGCGGAGACTTAGGTACGCAGTATTTT.

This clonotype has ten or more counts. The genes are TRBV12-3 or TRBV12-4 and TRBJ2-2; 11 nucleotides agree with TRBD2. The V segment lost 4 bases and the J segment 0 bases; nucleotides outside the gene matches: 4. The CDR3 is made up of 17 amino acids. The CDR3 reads CASSSTSGKANTGELFF. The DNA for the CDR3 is TGTGCCAGCAGTTCGACTAGCGGGAAAGCGAACACCGGGGAGCTGTTTTTT.

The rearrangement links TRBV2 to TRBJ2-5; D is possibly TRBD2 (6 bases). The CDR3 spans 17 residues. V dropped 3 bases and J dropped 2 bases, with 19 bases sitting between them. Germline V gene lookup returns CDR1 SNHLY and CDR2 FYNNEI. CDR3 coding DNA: TGTGCCAGCAGTGACTTTATCGGGACTCCCATTCAAGAGACCCAGTACTTC. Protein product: CASSDFIGTPIQETQYF.

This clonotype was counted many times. Here the CDR3 reads CASGTSSYEQYF. In nucleotides, the CDR3 is TGTGCCAGCGGGACTAGCAGCTACGAGCAGTACTTC. This chain uses TRBV27 with TRBJ2-7; TRBD2 matches at 9 bases. V lost 8 bases, J lost 3 bases, and 2 bases stayed unmatched. There are 12 residues in the CDR3. Germline V CDR1 and CDR2: MNHEY, SMNVEV (reference sequence).

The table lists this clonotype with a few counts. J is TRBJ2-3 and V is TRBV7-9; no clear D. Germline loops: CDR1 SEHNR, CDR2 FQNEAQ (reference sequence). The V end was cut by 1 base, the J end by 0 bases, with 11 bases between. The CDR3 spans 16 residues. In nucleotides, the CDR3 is TGTGCCAGCAGCTTAGGCCCGGGCTCTAGCACAGATACGCAGTATTTT. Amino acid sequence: CASSLGPGSSTDTQYF.

CDR3 protein: CSARDQSSTLYEQFF. In nucleotides, the CDR3 is TGCAGTGCTAGAGATCAATCCTCAACCCTCTATGAGCAGTTCTTC. The V gene is TRBV20-1, the J gene TRBJ2-1, with D hard to call. V lost 0 bases, J lost 8 bases, and 17 bases lay in between. CDR3 length equals 15 residues. From germline, CDR1 is DFQATT and CDR2 SNEGSKA (reference sequence).

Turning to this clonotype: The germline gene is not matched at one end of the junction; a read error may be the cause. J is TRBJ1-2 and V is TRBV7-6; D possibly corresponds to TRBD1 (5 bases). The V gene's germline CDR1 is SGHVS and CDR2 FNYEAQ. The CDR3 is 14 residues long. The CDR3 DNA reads TGTGCCGGCAGCTTAGCAGGGCCTAACTATGGCTACACCTTC. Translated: CAGSLAGPNYGYTF.

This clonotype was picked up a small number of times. DNA of the CDR3: TGCAGCGTGTGGGACGTCGCAACTAATGAAAAACTGTTTTTT. Encoded protein: CSVWDVATNEKLFF. This sequence joins TRBV29-1 and TRBJ1-4; tentative D call: TRBD1 (5 bases). The CDR3 consists of 14 residues. CDR1 SQVTM and CDR2 ANQGSEA come from the germline V gene. The V end lost 6 bases, the J end lost 0 bases, and 11 bases lay between the germline ends.

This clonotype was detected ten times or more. CDR3: CASSLVGQGLNTEAFF. CDR3 in DNA: TGTGCCAGCAGCTTAGTCGGTCAGGGCTTGAACACTGAAGCTTTCTTT. The chain couples TRBV7-9 to TRBJ1-1, with D perhaps TRBD1 (5 bases). Between the trimmed V and J ends, which lost 1 base and 0 bases, there was a span of 12 bases. This CDR3 comprises 16 residues. Germline V gives CDR1 SEHNR, CDR2 FQNEAQ (reference sequence).

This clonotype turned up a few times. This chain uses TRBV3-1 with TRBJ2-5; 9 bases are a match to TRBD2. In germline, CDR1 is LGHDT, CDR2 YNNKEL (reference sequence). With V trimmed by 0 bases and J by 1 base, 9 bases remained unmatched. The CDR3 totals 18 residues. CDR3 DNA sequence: TGTGCCAGCAGCCAAGAACTAGAAGCGGGGGGCCGCCAAGAGACCCAGTACTTC. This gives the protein CASSQELEAGGRQETQYF.

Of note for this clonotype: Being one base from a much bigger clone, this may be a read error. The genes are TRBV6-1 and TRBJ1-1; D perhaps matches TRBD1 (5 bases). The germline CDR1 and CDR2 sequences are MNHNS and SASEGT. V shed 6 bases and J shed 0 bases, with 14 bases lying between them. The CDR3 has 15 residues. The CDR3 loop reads CASREQAALNTEAFF. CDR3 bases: TGTGCCAGCAGGGAACAGGCGGCACTGAACACTGAAGCTTTCTTT.

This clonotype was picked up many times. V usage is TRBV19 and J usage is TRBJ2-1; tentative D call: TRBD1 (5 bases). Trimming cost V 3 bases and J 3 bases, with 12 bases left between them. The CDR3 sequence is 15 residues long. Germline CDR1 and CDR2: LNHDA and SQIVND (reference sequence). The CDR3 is CASSIGRASYNEQFF. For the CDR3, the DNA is TGTGCCAGTAGTATCGGCAGGGCCAGCTACAATGAGCAGTTCTTC.

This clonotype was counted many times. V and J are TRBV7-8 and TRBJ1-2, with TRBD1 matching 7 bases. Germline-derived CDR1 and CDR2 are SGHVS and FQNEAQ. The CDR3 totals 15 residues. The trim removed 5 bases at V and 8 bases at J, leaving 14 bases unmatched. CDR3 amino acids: CASSARSRGNNGYTF. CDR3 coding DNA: TGTGCCAGCAGCGCCCGTTCCAGGGGGAATAACGGCTACACCTTC.

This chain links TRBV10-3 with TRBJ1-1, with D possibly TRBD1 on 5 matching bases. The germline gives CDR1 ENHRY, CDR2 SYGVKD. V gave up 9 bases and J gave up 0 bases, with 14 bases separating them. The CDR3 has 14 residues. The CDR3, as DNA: TGTGCCATAAAGGGGTGGGGGATGAACACTGAAGCTTTCTTT. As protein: CAIKGWGMNTEAFF.

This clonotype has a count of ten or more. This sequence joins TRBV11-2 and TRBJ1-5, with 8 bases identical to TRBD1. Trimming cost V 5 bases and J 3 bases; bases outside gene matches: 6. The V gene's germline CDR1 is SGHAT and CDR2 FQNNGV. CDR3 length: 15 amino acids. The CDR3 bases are TGTGCCAGCAGCCTTCGGCAGGGGGCCAATCAGCCCCAGCATTTT. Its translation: CASSLRQGANQPQHF. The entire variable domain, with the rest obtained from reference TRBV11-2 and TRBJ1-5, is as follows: EAGVAQSPRYKIIEKRQSVAFWCNPISGHATLYWYQQILGQGPKLLIQFQNNGVVDDSQLPKDRFSAERLKGVDSTLKIQPAKLEDSAVYLCASSLRQGANQPQHFGDGTRLSIL.